A selection of T cell receptor beta chains follows, all from one sample in a study of T cell responses to AZD1222 COVID-19 vaccine. Some clones are missing from TCRdb's copy, which holds only in-frame ones; the method was immunoSEQ multiplex PCR. This table holds tens of thousands of clones, approximately 84% found once. The sequences come from peripheral blood, collected on day 0 of AZD1222 vaccination. The receptors were sampled from an adult in good health. Both conserved end residues are part of each CDR3. D genes are given only for firm matches. Only some rows state a clone size, as once, few, many or a class for expanded clones.

NA,TRBJ1-1,16,NA,TRBV7-6,CASSQAPDTMNTEAFF,TGTGCCAGCAGTCAAGCCCCTGACACGATGAACACTGAAGCTTTCTTT
TRBD1,TRBJ1-4,16,NA,TRBV7-8,CASSLVAGQGGEKLFF,TGTGCCAGCAGCTTAGTAGCCGGACAGGGCGGTGAAAAACTGTTTTTT
NA,TRBJ1-4,13,NA,TRBV28,CASSHDDGEKLFF,TGTGCCAGCAGTCATGACGACGGGGAAAAACTGTTTTTT
NA,TRBJ1-2,11,NA,TRBV19,CASSIGARYTF,TGTGCCAGTAGTATAGGGGCACGCTACACCTTC
NA,TRBJ1-5,13,NA,TRBV30,CAWGRDSNQPQHF,TGTGCCTGGGGGCGAGATAGCAATCAGCCCCAGCATTTT
TRBD1,TRBJ1-5,17,NA,TRBV28,CASGAAGQLYSNQPQHF,TGTGCCAGCGGAGCTGCGGGACAGCTTTATAGCAATCAGCCCCAGCATTTT
NA,TRBJ1-1,14,NA,TRBV18,CASSPPQGWTEAFF,TGTGCCAGCTCACCACCGCAGGGTTGGACTGAAGCTTTCTTT
NA,TRBJ2-5,16,NA,TRBV3-1/TRBV3-2,CASSQNPGTLQETQYF,TGTGCCAGCAGCCAAAACCCCGGTACCCTACAAGAGACCCAGTACTTC
NA,TRBJ1-5,14,few,TRBV5-6,CASSLGLSNQPQHF,TGTGCCAGCAGCCTCGGGCTGAGCAATCAGCCCCAGCATTTT
NA,TRBJ2-5,16,NA,TRBV7-9,CASSLGYSGFGETQYF,TGTGCCAGCAGCTTAGGATATTCGGGGTTTGGAGAGACCCAGTACTTC
TRBD1,TRBJ1-1,11,NA,TRBV6-6,CATRQGPEAFF,TGTGCCACCCGACAGGGACCTGAAGCTTTCTTT
NA,TRBJ2-2,14,NA,TRBV6-1,CASSEPRDTGELFF,TGTGCCAGCAGTGAGCCAAGGGACACCGGGGAGCTGTTTTTT
NA,TRBJ2-5,14,NA,TRBV5-1,CASSTGQSQETQYF,TGCGCCAGCAGCACGGGACAATCCCAAGAGACCCAGTACTTC
NA,TRBJ2-3,16,NA,TRBV28,CASSLPSGRSTDTQYF,TGTGCCAGCAGTTTACCGAGCGGGCGCAGCACAGATACGCAGTATTTT
TRBD1,TRBJ2-7,16,NA,TRBV5-4,CASSSSSRTGAYEQYF,TGTGCCAGCAGCTCCTCCAGCAGGACAGGGGCCTACGAGCAGTACTTC
NA,TRBJ2-4,14,NA,TRBV19,CASSMMDGKNIQYF,TGTGCCAGTAGTATGATGGACGGCAAAAACATTCAGTACTTC
NA,TRBJ1-6,16,NA,TRBV2,CASSEAGTSYNSPLHF,TGTGCCAGCAGTGAGGCAGGGACTTCCTATAATTCACCCCTCCACTTT
NA,TRBJ1-5,13,NA,TRBV2,CASSGDSNQPQHF,TGTGCCAGCAGTGGGGATAGCAATCAGCCCCAGCATTTT